This TCR beta chain was recovered during a study of OX40 agonist ivuxolimab in advanced cancers. Turning to the overall study: The costimulatory receptor OX40 (CD134) was targeted by ivuxolimab, a fully human IgG2 agonistic monoclonal antibody. Partial responses occurred in three dose-escalation patients: two with cutaneous melanoma and one with hepatocellular carcinoma. The paper covers the monotherapy dose-escalation part of the phase I ivuxolimab trial, which included N of about 50 patients. The purpose of peripheral TCRbeta sequencing was to test whether ivuxolimab changed TCR sequence diversity and led to clonal T-cell expansion. Intravenous ivuxolimab was administered to patients every 2 weeks at six dose levels: 0.01, 0.1, 0.3, 1.5, 3 and 10 mg/kg. Patients were allowed to have had prior anti-PD-1, anti-PD-L1 or anti-CTLA-4 therapy, and 40% to 45% of the dose-escalation patients had been treated with checkpoint inhibitors. In the dose-escalation cohort, 65% to 85% of patients were male, and the mean age was approximately 60 years with a range of roughly 20 to 79. Of the roughly 51 dose-escalation patients, hepatocellular carcinoma was present in around 19, melanoma in approximately 15, renal cell carcinoma in 9 and head and neck cancer in 9. General findings and caveats noted by the study authors: After ivuxolimab, CD8+ T cells had more expanded clones than CD4+ T cells on average. The antigen specificity of the peripheral T cells that underwent clonal expansion was not determined. At doses of 0.1 to 3.0 mg/kg, clonal expansion of both CD4+ and CD8+ blood T cells was observed from baseline to week 6. In the 0.1-3.0 mg/kg groups, partial responders had among the lowest normalized peripheral clonal expansion, particularly in CD8+ T cells. Low levels of normalized T-cell clonal expansion were also seen in some patients who did not respond.

The trial excluded patients who had a history of autoimmune disease or who were on systemic immunosuppression. In every dose cohort, peripheral blood was drawn for TCR sequencing at baseline, cycle 4 day 1, and cycle 7 day 1. Samples were obtained from an open-label, multicenter, first-in-human phase I dose-escalation trial of ivuxolimab. The trial enrolled adults with locally advanced or metastatic head and neck squamous cell, hepatocellular, melanoma or renal cell carcinoma. Before TCR sequencing, CD4+ T cells and CD8+ T cells from peripheral blood were sorted into separate populations. Genomic DNA was extracted from sorted cells for sequencing of the TCRbeta CDR3 region. The immunoSEQ Assay was used for sequencing of TCRbeta CDR3 regions. Held by TCRdb, this immuneACCESS table contains in-frame sequences only and omits some clones. Under half of the omission traces to an unresolved V gene where checked; the cause of the rest is unknown. Here the sample has more than 65,000 clones; roughly 84% occur a single time. The ten most abundant clones make up 6.1% of the sample.

A remark on this clone: The antigen it recognizes is unknown. Qualities for individual bases were not recorded, and no much larger clone is one base off.

The germline V end is reduced by 7 bases and the J end by 7 bases; junction bases left unmatched: 11. The germline V gene encodes CDR1 SQVTM and CDR2 ANQGSEA. From the cysteine up to the phenylalanine, the CDR3 has a length of 13 residues. Only the CDR3 portion is preserved as DNA: 39 bases, with reading frame beginning at the first base. The clonotype comes from an adult with an advanced solid tumor such as melanoma, head and neck, liver or kidney cancer. The receptor chain draws on TRBV29-1 and TRBJ2-5; 8 central bases correspond to TRBD2. The sample in question was CD4+ or CD8+ T cells sorted from blood, obtained in a trial of the OX40 agonist ivuxolimab. This receptor carries the CDR3 CSGGPEAGGTQYF. The sequenced DNA: TGCAGCGGGGGACCCGAGGCGGGGGGGACCCAGTACTTC.